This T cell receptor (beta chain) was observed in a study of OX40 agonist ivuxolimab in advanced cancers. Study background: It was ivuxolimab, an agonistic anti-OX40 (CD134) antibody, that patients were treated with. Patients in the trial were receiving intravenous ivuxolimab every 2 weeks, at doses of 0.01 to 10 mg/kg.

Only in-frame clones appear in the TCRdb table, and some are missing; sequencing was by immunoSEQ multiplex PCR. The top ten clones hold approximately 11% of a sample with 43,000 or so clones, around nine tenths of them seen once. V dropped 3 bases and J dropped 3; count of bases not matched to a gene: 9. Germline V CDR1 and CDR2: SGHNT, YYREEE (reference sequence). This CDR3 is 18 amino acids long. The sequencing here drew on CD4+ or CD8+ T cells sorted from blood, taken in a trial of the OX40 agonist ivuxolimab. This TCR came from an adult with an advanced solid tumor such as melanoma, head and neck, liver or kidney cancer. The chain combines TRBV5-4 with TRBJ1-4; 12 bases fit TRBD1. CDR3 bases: TGTGCCAGCAGCTCCCCGGGACAGGGGGCTGGGGCTAATGAAAAACTGTTTTTT. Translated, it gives CASSSPGQGAGANEKLFF. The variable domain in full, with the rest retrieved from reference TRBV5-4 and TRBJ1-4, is ETGVTQSPTHLIKTRGQQVTLRCSSQSGHNTVSWYQQALGQGPQFIFQYYREEENGRGNFPPRFSGLQFPNYSSELNVNALELDDSALYLCASSSPGQGAGANEKLFFGSGTQLSVL.